This record covers a single T cell receptor (beta chain). Its matching antigen is unknown. This record comes from a study of T cell responses to AZD1222 COVID-19 vaccine. Study-wide points: Close to half of spike-specific TCRs reportedly recognize unmutated variant regions. Recipients of two AZD1222 doses showed rising Spike-specific TCR breadth and depth. Baseline seropositives among AZD1222 recipients totaled only five or six. The donor group comprised mostly white British people and more females; the analysis possibly underestimated clonal diversity.

Germline V CDR1 and CDR2: MDHEN, SYDVKM. The CDR3 runs 16 residues. The ends were cut back, 5 bases at V and 6 bases at J, with 22 bases in the middle. Assay: immunoSEQ multiplex PCR; the TCRdb copy retains only in-frame clones and omits some. The sample shows tens of thousands of clones, more than 80% of them seen only once. This TCR was recovered from an adult in good health. The V gene is TRBV28, the J gene TRBJ1-2; D may be TRBD1 (6 bases). The material was peripheral blood, obtained on day 0 of AZD1222 vaccination. The CDR3 nucleotides are TGTGCCAGCAGTCCCTTAACAGGGACCTTTACGAATGGCTACACCTTC. Amino acids: CASSPLTGTFTNGYTF.